The clone carrying this T cell receptor (beta chain) occurred a few times. Antigen: not known. This entry is derived from a study of a mutant IDH1 vaccine in newly diagnosed glioma. Study in general: Patients were given eight vaccinations, scheduled in weeks 1, 3, 5, 7, 11, 15, 19 and 23. Of the patients given treatment, 62.5% were male and about 40% were female, and a mean age of approximately 37 years was recorded.

The CDR3 runs to 13 residues. Trimming took 8 bases from V and 9 from J; bases not matched to a gene: 11. The germline V gene encodes CDR1 SNHLY and CDR2 FYNNEI. Sample time point: week 23, last vaccination. Every vaccination contained 300 ug of the mutant IDH1 20-mer peptide and was paired with topical imiquimod. The donors' diagnosis was new WHO grade 3 or 4 astrocytoma that was IDH1-mutant and ATRX-lost. The repertoire was sequenced with immunoSEQ multiplex PCR; TCRdb's copy has only in-frame clones and lacks some. The table has roughly 60,000 clones, roughly 81% seen once; the top ten hold approximately 4%.

Sample: PBMCs, taken from a glioma patient whose treatment included an IDH1 peptide vaccine. The rearrangement links TRBV2 to TRBJ1-2; 8 bases are a match to TRBD1. This clonotype originated in a man aged 30 to 45 with glioma. In DNA form, the CDR3 reads TGTGCCAGCTCCGGACAGGGTGTAATTAGCTACACCTTC. This encodes CASSGQGVISYTF.